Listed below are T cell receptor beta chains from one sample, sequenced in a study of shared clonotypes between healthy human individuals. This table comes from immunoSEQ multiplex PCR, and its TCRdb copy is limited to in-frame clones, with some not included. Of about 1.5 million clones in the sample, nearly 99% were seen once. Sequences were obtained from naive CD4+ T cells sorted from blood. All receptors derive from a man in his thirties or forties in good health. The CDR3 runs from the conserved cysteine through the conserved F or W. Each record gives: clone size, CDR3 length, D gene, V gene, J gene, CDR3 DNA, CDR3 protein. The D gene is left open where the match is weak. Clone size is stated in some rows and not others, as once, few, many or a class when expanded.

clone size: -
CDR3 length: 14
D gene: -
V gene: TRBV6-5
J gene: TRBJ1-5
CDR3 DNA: TGTGCCAGCAGTCCAACACTTAGCAATCAGCCCCAGCATTTT
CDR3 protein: CASSPTLSNQPQHF

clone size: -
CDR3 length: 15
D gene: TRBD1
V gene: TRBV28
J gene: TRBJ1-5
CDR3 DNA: TGTGCCAGCAGTCATGGGGACAGGAGGGGACAGCCCCAGCATTTT
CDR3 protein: CASSHGDRRGQPQHF

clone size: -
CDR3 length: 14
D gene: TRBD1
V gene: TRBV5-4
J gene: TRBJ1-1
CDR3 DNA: TGTGCCAGCAGGCCAGGGGGGGAGGACACTGAAGCTTTCTTT
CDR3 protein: CASRPGGEDTEAFF

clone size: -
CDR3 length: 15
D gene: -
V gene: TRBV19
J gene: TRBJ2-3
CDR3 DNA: TGTGCCAGTAAACGACCCCCGGGGAGCACAGATACGCAGTATTTT
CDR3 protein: CASKRPPGSTDTQYF

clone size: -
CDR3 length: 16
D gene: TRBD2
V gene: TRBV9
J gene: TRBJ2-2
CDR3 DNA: TGTGCCAGCAGCGAGGGGACTACTTATCTCACCGGGGAGCTGTTTTTT
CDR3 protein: CASSEGTTYLTGELFF

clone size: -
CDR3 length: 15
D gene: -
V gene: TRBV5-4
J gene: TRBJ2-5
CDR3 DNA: TGTGCCAGCAGCTCGTACAGTGAAGTACAAGAGACCCAGTACTTC
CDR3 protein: CASSSYSEVQETQYF

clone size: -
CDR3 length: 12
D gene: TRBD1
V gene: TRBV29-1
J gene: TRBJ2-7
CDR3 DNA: TGCAGCGTGCTTAACAGGGGTTACGAGCAGTACTTC
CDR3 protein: CSVLNRGYEQYF

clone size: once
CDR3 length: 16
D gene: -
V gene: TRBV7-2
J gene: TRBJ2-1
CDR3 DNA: TGTGCCAGCAGCTTAGCGATGGCCACCTCCTACAATGAGCAGTTCTTC
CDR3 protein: CASSLAMATSYNEQFF

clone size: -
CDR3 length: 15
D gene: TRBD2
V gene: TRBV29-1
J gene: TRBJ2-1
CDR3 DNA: TGCAGCGTGGACACCACTAGCGACTCCTACAATGAGCAGTTCTTC
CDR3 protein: CSVDTTSDSYNEQFF

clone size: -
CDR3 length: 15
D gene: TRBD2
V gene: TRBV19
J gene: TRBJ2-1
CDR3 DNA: TGTGCCAGTAGTATAAGGGGACTAGCGGTCGATGAGCAGTTCTTC
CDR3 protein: CASSIRGLAVDEQFF

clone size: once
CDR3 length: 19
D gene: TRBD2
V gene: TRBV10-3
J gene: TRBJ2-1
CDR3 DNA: TGTGCCATCAGTGAGTCTAGGACTAGCGGGGTTTGGGTCAGCAATGAGCAGTTCTTC
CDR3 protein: CAISESRTSGVWVSNEQFF

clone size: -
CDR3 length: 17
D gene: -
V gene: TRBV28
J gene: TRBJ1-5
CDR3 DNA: TGTGCCAGCACCAGGGTTTTGGGGTCGGCTGCCAATCAGCCCCAGCATTTT
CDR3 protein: CASTRVLGSAANQPQHF

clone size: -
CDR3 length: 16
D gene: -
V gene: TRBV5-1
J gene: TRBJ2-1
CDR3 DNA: TGCGCCAGCAGCAACTTGGGCGGGGGCGCCTACAATGAGCAGTTCTTC
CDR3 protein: CASSNLGGGAYNEQFF

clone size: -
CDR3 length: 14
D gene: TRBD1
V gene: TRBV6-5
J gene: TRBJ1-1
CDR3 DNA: TGTGCCAGCAGTTACTACAGGGGTGACACTGAAGCTTTCTTT
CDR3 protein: CASSYYRGDTEAFF

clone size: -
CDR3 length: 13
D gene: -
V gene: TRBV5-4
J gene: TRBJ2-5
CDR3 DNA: TGTGCCAGCAGCTTGTATTACCAAGAGACCCAGTACTTC
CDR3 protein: CASSLYYQETQYF

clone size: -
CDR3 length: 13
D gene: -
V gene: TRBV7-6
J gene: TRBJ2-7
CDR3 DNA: TGTGCCAGCAGCTTAGAACAGGACTACGAGCAGTACTTC
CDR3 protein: CASSLEQDYEQYF

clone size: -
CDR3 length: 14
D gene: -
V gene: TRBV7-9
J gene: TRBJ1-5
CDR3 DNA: TGTGCCAGCAGCTCACCCCGAGGCAATCAGCCCCAGCATTTT
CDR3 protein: CASSSPRGNQPQHF

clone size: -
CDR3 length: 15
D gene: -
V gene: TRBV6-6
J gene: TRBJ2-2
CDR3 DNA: TGTGCCAGCAGTTACTCGAAAAGGGGAACCGGGGAGCTGTTTTTT
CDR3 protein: CASSYSKRGTGELFF

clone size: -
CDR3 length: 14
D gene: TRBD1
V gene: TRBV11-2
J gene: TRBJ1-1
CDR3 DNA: TGTGCCAGCAGCTCGGACAGGGTAGACACTGAAGCTTTCTTT
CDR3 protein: CASSSDRVDTEAFF

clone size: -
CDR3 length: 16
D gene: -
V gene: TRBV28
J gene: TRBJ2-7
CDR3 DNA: TGTGCCAGCAGTTCCGCCGGGGCAGGGAAATCCTACGAGCAGTACTTC
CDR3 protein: CASSSAGAGKSYEQYF

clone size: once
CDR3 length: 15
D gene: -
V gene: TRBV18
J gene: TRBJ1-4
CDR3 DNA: TGTGCCAGCTCAGCGAGCTACCGGGGGGATGAAAAACTGTTTTTT
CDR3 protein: CASSASYRGDEKLFF

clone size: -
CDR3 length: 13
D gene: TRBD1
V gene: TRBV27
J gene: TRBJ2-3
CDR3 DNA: TGTGCCAGCAGTAGCAGGGGGCTCCATACGCAGTATTTT
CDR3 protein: CASSSRGLHTQYF

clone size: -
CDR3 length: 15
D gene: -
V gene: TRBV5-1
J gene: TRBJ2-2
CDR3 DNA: TGCGCCAGCAGCTTGGACAGGGCTTACACCGGGGAGCTGTTTTTT
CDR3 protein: CASSLDRAYTGELFF

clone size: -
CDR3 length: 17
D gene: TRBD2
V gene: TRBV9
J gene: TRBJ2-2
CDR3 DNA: TGTGCCAGCAGCGCCCGGACTAGCGGGACGGTTAGCGGGGAGCTGTTTTTT
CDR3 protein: CASSARTSGTVSGELFF

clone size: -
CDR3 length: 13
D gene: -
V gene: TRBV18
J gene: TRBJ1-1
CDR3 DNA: TGTGCCAGCTCACCCGGCCTGAACACTGAAGCTTTCTTT
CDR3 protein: CASSPGLNTEAFF

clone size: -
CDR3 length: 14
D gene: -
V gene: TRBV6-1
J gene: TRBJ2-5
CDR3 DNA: TGTGCCAGCAGTGAAATGGCAGGGCGGGAGACCCAGTACTTC
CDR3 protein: CASSEMAGRETQYF

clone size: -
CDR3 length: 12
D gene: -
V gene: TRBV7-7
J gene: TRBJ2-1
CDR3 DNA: TGTGCTAGCAGCTCCGGGTACAATGAGCAGTTCTTC
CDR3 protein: CASSSGYNEQFF